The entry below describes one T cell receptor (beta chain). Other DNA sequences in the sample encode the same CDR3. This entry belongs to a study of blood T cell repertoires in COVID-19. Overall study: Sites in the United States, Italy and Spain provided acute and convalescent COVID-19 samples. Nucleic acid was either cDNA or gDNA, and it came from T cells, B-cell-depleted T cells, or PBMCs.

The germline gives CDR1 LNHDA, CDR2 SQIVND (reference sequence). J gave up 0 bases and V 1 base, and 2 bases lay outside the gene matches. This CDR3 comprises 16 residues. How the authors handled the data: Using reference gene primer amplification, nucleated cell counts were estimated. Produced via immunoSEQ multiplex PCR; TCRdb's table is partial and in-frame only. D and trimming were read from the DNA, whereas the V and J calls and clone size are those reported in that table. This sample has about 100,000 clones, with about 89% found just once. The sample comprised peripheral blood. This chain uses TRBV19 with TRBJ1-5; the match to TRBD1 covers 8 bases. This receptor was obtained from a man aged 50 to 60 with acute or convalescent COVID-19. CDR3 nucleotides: TGTGCCAGTAGTATAGGCAGGGGGCTTAGCAATCAGCCCCAGCATTTT. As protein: CASSIGRGLSNQPQHF.